This TCR beta chain was documented in a study of T-cell memory formation after mild COVID-19. The CDR3 contains 13 residues. V was shortened by 4 bases and J by 3 bases, with 10 bases between the two germline ends. The germline gives CDR1 SGHRS, CDR2 YFSETQ. Study results and caveats: Whether day 37 second-wave clones are SARS-CoV-2-specific was not confirmed. Mainly CM and EM harbored the contracting CD4+ clones; mainly EMRA harbored the CD8+ ones.

This clonotype was detected only a few times. Its antigen remains unknown. TCRdb analysed the 5' RACE reads with MiXCR anew, one entry per CDR3 protein. Seen here are 200,000 to 250,000 distinct CDR3 sequences, approximately 10% observed once, and the top ten hold roughly 3.5%. This clonotype originated in a man aged 18 to 30 who had mild COVID-19 (a few samples of this study predate the infection). Cell type and time point are not known. The sample consisted of PBMCs or a T cell subset sorted from them (not recorded which). The gene calls are TRBV5-1 and TRBJ2-5; D perhaps matches TRBD2 (5 bases). CDR3 sequence: CASSPTREETQYF. In nucleotides, the CDR3 is TGCGCCAGCAGCCCTACTAGAGAAGAGACCCAGTACTTC.